The sequence of this TCR beta chain was determined in a study of early T cells in non-severe SARS-CoV-2 infection. Study summary: It was bulk RNA from unsorted whole blood that was sequenced, and the chains were unpaired.

Unique molecular identifiers tagged individual cDNA molecules. In TCRdb, the 5' RACE reads were re-called with MiXCR into one record per CDR3 protein. The sample holds some 16,000 distinct CDR3 sequences, approximately 5.4% seen once. Trimming pared 5 bases from V and 5 bases from J, leaving 18 bases between. The CDR3 extends over 15 amino acids. CDR1 is SEHNR and CDR2 is FQNEAQ in the germline V gene (reference sequence). Study-level points and caveats: VDJdb matching skewed toward anti-spike CD8 responses, missing private and CD4 specificities.

This clonotype was observed many times. Its specificity is not known. The chain carries TRBV7-9 and TRBJ2-5; D is perhaps TRBD2 (6 bases). The sequenced sample was whole blood. The origin of this receptor is an adult who was a healthcare worker with PCR-confirmed SARS-CoV-2 infection or an uninfected control (not recorded which). Here the CDR3 reads CASSPLAGSRETQYF. CDR3 in DNA: TGTGCCAGCAGCCCCCTAGCCGGGAGCCGGGAGACCCAGTACTTC.